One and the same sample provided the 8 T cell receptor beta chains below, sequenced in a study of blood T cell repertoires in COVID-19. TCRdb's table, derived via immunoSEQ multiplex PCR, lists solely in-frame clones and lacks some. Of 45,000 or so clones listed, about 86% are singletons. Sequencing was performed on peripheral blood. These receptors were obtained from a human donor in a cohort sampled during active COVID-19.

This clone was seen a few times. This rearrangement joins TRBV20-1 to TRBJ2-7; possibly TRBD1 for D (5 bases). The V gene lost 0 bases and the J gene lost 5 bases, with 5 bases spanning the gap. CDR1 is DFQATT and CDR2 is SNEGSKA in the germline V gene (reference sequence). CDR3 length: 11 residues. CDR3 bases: TGCAGTGCTAGAGACAGGGACGAGCAGTACTTC. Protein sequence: CSARDRDEQYF.

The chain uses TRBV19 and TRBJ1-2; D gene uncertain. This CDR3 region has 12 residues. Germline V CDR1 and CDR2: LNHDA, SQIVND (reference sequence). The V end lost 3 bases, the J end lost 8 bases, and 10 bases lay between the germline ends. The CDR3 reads CASSIRPGGYTF. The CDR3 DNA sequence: TGTGCCAGTAGTATCCGTCCGGGGGGCTACACCTTC.

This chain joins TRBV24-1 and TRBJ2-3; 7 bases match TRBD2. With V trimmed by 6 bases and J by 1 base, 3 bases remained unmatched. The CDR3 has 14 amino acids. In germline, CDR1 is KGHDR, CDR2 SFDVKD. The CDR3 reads CATSQRGGTDTQYF. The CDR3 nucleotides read TGTGCCACCAGTCAGCGGGGAGGCACAGATACGCAGTATTTT.

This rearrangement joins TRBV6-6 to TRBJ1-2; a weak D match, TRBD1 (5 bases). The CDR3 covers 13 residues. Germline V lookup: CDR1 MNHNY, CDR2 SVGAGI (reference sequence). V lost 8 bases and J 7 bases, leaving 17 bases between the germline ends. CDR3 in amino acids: CASAQSVGGGYTF. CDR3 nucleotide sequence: TGTGCCAGCGCACAATCGGTGGGGGGTGGCTACACCTTC.

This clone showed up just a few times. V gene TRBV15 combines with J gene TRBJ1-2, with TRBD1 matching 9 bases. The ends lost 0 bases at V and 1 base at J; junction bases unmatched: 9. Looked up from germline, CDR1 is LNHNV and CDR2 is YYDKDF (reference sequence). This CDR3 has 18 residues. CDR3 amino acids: CATSREKQGAQVNYGYTF. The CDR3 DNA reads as TGTGCCACCAGCAGAGAGAAACAGGGGGCTCAAGTTAACTATGGCTACACCTTC.

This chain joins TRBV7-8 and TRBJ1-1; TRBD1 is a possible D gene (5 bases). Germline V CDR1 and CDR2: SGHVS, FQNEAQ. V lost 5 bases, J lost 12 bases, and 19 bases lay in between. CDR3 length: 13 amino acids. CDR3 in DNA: TGTGCCAGCAGCGCCCGGGGACCCGGGGGGTCTTTCTTT. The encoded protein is CASSARGPGGSFF.

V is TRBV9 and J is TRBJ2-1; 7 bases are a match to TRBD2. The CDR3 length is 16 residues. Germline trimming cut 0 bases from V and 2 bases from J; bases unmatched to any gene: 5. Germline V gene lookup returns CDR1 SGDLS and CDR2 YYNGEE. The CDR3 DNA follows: TGTGCCAGCAGCGTAGTGGGCGGGGGTACCTACAATGAGCAGTTCTTC. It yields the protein CASSVVGGGTYNEQFF.

The CDR3 DNA reads TGCGCCAGCAGCTATAGCCCCAACACTGAAGCTTTCTTT. It yields the protein CASSYSPNTEAFF. J is TRBJ1-1 and V is TRBV5-1; D ambiguous. Germline lookup yields CDR1 SGHRS and CDR2 YFSETQ. The V end lost 3 bases, the J end lost 2 bases, and 8 bases lay between the germline ends. The CDR3 runs to 13 residues.